The clone carrying this TCR beta chain was observed a few times. The antigen remains unidentified. The source of the sample is a study of identical twins. Notes on the study in general: Out-of-frame alpha sequences that twins shared showed excess low generation probability. Abundant beta clonotypes from cord blood had fewer insertions, unlike memory repertoires, which showed none.

Template switching added a universal primer site; cDNA carried unique molecular identifiers. TCRdb passed the 5' RACE reads through MiXCR, listing each CDR3 protein once. This table has about 240,000 distinct CDR3 sequences, about 13% appearing once. Trimming cost V 5 bases and J 3 bases, with 10 bases left between them. Germline values: CDR1 SGHTA, CDR2 FQGNSA. The CDR3 covers 13 residues. These data were likewise used in another study, on yellow fever vaccine responses in identical twins.

The V gene is TRBV7-2, the J gene TRBJ1-1, with D possibly matching TRBD1 (5 bases). Specimen: memory (CD45RO+) T cells sorted from blood. The sequence derives from a woman aged 18-35 years in good health. CDR3 protein: CASSIREDTEAFF. The CDR3 DNA sequence: TGTGCCAGCAGCATCAGGGAGGACACTGAAGCTTTCTTT.